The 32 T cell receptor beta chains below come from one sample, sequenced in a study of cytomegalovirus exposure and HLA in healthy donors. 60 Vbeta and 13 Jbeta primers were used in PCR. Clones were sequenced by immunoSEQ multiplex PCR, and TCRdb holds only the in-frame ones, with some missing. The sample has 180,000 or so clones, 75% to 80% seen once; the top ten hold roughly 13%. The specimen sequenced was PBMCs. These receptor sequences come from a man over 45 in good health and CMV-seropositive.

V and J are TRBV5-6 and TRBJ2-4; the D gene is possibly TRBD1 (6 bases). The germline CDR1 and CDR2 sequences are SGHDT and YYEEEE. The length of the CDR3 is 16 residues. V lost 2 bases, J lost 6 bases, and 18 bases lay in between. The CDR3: CASSFAGQRRGNIQYF. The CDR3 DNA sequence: TGTGCCAGCAGCTTCGCCGGACAGAGAAGGGGAAACATTCAGTACTTC.

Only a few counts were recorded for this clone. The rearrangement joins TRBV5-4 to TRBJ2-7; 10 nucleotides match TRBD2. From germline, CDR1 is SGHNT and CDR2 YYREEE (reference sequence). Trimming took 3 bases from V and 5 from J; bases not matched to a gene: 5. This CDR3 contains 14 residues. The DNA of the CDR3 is TGTGCCAGCAGCTCAGCGGGGGGGGTTAACGAGCAGTACTTC. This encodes CASSSAGGVNEQYF.

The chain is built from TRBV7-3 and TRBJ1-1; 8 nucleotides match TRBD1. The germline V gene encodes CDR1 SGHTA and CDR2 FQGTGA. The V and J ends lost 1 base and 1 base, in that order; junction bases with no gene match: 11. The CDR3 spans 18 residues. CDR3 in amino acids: CASSLIPGQVSRNTEAFF. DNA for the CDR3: TGTGCCAGCAGCTTAATTCCGGGACAGGTCTCGAGGAACACTGAAGCTTTCTTT.

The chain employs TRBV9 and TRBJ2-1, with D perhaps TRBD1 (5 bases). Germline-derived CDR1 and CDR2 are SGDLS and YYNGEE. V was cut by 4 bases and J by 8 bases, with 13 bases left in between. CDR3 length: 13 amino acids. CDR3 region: CASSPDSDYEQFF. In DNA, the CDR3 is TGTGCCAGCAGCCCTGACAGCGACTATGAGCAGTTCTTC.

Written as DNA, the CDR3 is TGTGCCAGTAGTATTCGGCTGTCTAGCGGGGGGCAAGAGACCCAGTACTTC. Amino acids: CASSIRLSSGGQETQYF. This chain uses TRBV19 with TRBJ2-5; 11 bases match TRBD2. The CDR3 is 17 residues long. The germline gives CDR1 LNHDA, CDR2 SQIVND (reference sequence). V was pared by 3 bases and J by 2 bases, with 8 bases of the junction left unmatched.

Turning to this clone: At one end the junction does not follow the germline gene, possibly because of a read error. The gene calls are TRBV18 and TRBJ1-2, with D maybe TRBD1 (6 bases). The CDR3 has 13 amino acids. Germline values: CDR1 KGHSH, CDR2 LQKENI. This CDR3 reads CASSPSGTLLLTF. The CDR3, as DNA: TGTGCCAGCTCACCCTCCGGGACACTACTCCTCACTTTC.

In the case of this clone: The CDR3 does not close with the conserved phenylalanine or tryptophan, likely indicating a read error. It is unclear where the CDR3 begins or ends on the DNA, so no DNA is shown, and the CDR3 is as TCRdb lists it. The CDR3 loop is CASSLGGTSGGAWI. The V gene is TRBV5-4, the J gene TRBJ2-7; whether TRBD2, the table's D call, matches the DNA was not checked. The CDR3 numbers 14 amino acids, ends counted. The germline V gene has CDR1 SGHNT and CDR2 YYREEE (reference sequence).

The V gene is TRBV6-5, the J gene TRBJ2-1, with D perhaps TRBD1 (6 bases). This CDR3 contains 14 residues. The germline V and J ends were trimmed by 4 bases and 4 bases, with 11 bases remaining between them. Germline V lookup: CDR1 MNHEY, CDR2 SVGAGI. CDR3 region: CASSSKGDYNEQFF. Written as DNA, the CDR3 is TGTGCCAGCAGTTCTAAGGGGGATTACAATGAGCAGTTCTTC.

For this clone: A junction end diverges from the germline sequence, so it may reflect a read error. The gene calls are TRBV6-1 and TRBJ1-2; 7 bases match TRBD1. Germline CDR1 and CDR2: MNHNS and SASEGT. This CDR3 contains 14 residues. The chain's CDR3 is CASSKRQGNYDYTF. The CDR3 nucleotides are TGTGCCAGCAGTAAAAGACAGGGAAACTATGACTACACCTTC.

The CDR3 coding sequence is TGTGCCAGCAGCCCGGGACACACACCCCTCTACGAGCAGTACTTC. It specifies CASSPGHTPLYEQYF. This chain connects TRBV9 to TRBJ2-7, with D tentatively TRBD1 (6 bases). The CDR3 contains 15 residues. Germline lookup yields CDR1 SGDLS and CDR2 YYNGEE. V lost 4 bases to trimming and J lost 3 bases, with 17 bases between them.

CDR3 in amino acids: CASSINPGVVSDTQYF. The CDR3 DNA sequence: TGTGCCAGCAGTATAAATCCAGGGGTTGTGTCAGATACGCAGTATTTT. The chain carries TRBV7-2 and TRBJ2-3; tentatively, D is TRBD1 (6 bases). The CDR3 runs 16 residues. CDR1 and CDR2 from the germline V gene are SGHTA and FQGNSA. V dropped 6 bases and J dropped 4 bases, with 20 bases sitting between them.

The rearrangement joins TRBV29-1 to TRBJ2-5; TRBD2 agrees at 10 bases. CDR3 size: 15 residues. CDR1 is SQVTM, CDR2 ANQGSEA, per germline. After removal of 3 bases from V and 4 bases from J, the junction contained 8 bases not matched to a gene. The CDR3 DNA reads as TGCAGCGTTGACGGTCGGTCTAGCGGGGGAGAGACCCAGTACTTC. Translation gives CSVDGRSSGGETQYF.

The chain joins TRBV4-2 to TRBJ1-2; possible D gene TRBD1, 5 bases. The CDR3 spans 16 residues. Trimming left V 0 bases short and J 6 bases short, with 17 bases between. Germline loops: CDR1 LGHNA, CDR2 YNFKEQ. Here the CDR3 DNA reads TGTGCCAGCAGCCAAGAACGGCGGGGGGTAGGAAATGGCTACACCTTC. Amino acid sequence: CASSQERRGVGNGYTF.

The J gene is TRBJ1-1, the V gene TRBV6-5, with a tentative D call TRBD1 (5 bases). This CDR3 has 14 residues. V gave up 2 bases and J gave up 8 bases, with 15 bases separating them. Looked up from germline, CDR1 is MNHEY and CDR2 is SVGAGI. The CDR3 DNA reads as TGTGCCAGCAGTTACGAAGCAGGGCCTTCGGAAGCTTTCTTT. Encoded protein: CASSYEAGPSEAFF.

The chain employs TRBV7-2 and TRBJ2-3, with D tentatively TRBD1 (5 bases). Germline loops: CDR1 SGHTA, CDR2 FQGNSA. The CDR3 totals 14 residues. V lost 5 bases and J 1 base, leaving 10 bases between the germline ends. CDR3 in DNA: TGTGCCAGCAGCCCCAGGGCCGGCACAGATACGCAGTATTTT. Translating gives CASSPRAGTDTQYF. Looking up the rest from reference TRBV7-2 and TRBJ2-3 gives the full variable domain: GAGVSQSPSNKVTEKGKDVELRCDPISGHTALYWYRQSLGQGLEFLIYFQGNSAPDKSGLPSDRFSAERTGGSVSTLTIQRTQQEDSAVYLCASSPRAGTDTQYFGPGTRLTVL.

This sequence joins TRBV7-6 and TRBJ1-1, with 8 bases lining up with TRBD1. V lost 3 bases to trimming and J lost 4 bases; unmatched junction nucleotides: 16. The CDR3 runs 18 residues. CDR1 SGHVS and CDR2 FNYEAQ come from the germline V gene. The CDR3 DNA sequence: TGTGCCAGCAGCTTTGAGATTGGACAGGGAAAGGATTCCACTGAAGCTTTCTTT. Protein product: CASSFEIGQGKDSTEAFF.

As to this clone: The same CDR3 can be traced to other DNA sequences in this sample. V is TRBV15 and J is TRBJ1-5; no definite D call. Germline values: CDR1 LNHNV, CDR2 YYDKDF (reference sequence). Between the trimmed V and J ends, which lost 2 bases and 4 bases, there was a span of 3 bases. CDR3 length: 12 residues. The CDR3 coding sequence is TGTGCCACCAGCAGATCAAATCAGCCCCAGCATTTT. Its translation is CATSRSNQPQHF.

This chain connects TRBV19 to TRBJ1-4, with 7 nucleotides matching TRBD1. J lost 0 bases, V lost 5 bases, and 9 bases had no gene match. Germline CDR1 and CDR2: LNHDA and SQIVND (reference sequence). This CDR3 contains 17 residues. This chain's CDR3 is CASSSRQGYATNEKLFF. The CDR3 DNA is TGTGCCAGTAGTTCAAGACAGGGCTACGCAACTAATGAAAAACTGTTTTTT.

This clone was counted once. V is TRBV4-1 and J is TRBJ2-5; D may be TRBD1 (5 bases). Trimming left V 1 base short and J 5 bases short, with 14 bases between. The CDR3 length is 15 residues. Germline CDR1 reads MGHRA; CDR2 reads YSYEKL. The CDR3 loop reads CASSQVVGLRETQYF. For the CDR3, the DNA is TGCGCCAGCAGCCAAGTGGTGGGGCTGAGGGAGACCCAGTACTTC.

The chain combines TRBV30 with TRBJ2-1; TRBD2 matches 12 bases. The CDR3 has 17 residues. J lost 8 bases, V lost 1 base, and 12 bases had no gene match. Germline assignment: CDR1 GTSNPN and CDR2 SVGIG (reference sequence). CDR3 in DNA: TGTGCCTGGAGTGCTTCCTGGCTAGCGGGGGGGCAGGATGAGCAGTTCTTC. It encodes CAWSASWLAGGQDEQFF.

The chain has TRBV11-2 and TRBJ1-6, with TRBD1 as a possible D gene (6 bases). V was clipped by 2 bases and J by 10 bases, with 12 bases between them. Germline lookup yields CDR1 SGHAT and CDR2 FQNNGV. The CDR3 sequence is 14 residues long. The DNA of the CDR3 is TGTGCCAGCAGCTTATACGACAGGAGATCACCCCTCCACTTT. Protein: CASSLYDRRSPLHF.

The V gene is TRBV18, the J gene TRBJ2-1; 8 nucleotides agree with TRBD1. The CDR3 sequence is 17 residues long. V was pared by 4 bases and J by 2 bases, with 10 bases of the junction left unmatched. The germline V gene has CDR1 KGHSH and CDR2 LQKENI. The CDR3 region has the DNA TGTGCCAGCTCACTTAAAAAGGACAGGGCTCCCTACAATGAGCAGTTCTTC. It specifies CASSLKKDRAPYNEQFF. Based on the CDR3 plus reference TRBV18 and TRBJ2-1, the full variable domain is NAGVMQNPRHLVRRRGQEARLRCSPMKGHSHVYWYRQLPEEGLKFMVYLQKENIIDESGMPKERFSAEFPKEGPSILRIQQVVRGDSAAYFCASSLKKDRAPYNEQFFGPGTRLTVL.

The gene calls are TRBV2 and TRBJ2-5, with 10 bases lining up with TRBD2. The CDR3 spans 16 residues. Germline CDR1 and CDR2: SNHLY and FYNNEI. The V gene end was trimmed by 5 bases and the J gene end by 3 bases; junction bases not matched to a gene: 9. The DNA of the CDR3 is TGTGCCAGCAGTCCAGGGGAGCGGGGGGGCAAAGAGACCCAGTACTTC. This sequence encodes CASSPGERGGKETQYF. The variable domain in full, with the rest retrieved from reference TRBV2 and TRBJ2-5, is EPEVTQTPSHQVTQMGQEVILRCVPISNHLYFYWYRQILGQKVEFLVSFYNNEISEKSEIFDDQFSVERPDGSNFTLKIRSTKLEDSAMYFCASSPGERGGKETQYFGPGTRLLVL.

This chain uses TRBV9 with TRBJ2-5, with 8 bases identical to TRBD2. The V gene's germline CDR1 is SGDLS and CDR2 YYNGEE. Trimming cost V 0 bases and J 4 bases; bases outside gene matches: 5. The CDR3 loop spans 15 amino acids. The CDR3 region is CASSVAGGEGETQYF. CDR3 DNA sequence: TGTGCCAGCAGCGTAGCGGGGGGGGAGGGAGAGACCCAGTACTTC.

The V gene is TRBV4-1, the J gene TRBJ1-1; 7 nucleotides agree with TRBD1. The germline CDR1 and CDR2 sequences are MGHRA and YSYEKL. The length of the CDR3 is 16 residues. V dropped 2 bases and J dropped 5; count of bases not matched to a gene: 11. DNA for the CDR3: TGCGCCAGCAGCCAAAAATACAGGGGCGGCGGGACTGAAGCTTTCTTT. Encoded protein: CASSQKYRGGGTEAFF.

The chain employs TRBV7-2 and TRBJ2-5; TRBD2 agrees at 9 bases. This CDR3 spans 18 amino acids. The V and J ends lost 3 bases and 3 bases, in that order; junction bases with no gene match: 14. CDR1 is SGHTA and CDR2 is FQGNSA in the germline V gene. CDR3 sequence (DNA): TGTGCCAGCAGCTTTGGTTTCGTGAGCGGGGGGTCAAAAGAGACCCAGTACTTC. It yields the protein CASSFGFVSGGSKETQYF. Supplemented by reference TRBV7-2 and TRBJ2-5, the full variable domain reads GAGVSQSPSNKVTEKGKDVELRCDPISGHTALYWYRQSLGQGLEFLIYFQGNSAPDKSGLPSDRFSAERTGGSVSTLTIQRTQQEDSAVYLCASSFGFVSGGSKETQYFGPGTRLLVL.

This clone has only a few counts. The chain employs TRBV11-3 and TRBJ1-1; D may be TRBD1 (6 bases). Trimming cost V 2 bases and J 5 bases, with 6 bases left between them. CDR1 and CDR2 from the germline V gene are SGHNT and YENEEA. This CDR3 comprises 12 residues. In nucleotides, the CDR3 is TGTGCCAGCAGCTTAACAGGGACTGAAGCTTTCTTT. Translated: CASSLTGTEAFF.

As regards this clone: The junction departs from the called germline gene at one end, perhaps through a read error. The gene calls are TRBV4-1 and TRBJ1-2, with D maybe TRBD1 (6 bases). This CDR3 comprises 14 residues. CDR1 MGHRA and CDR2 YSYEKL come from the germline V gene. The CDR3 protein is CASSKDAQGYGYTF. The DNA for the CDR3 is TGCGCCAGCAGCAAAGACGCACAGGGCTATGGCTACACCTTC.

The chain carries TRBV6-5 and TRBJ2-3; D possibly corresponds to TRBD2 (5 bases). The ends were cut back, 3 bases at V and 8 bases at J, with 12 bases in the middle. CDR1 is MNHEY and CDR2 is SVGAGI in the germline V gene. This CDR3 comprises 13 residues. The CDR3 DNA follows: TGTGCCAGCAGTTATCCATCCAGCGGTACGCAGTATTTT. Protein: CASSYPSSGTQYF.

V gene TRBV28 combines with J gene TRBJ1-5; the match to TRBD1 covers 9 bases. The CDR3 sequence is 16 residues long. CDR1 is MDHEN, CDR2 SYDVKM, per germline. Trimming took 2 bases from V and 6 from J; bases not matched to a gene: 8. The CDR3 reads CASSLRATGGGQPQHF. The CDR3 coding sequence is TGTGCCAGCAGTTTAAGGGCCACAGGGGGCGGTCAGCCCCAGCATTTT.

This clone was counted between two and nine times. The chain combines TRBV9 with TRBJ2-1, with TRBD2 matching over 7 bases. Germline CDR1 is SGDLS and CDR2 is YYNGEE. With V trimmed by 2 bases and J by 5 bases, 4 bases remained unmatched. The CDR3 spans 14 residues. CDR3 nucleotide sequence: TGTGCCAGCAGCGTGTGGGGAGGGGACAATGAGCAGTTCTTC. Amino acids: CASSVWGGDNEQFF.

The CDR3 DNA is TGTGCCAGCAGCTTCCTTTCACAGGGGGCTACTGGAAACACCATATATTTT. Its protein is CASSFLSQGATGNTIYF. J is TRBJ1-3 and V is TRBV5-4; TRBD1 matches 9 bases. The length of the CDR3 is 17 residues. Per the germline V gene, CDR1 is SGHNT and CDR2 is YYREEE (reference sequence). Trimming took 2 bases from V and 2 from J; bases not matched to a gene: 8.